This T cell receptor (beta chain) was sequenced during a study of beta chain features in type 1 diabetes. Study summary: Examined across all samples were some 99 million sorted cells.

Expressed TCRB transcripts were sequenced because the isolated RNA had all been reverse transcribed beforehand. TCRdb's copy holds only in-frame clones and misses some; the assay was immunoSEQ multiplex PCR. The sample comprises hundreds of thousands of clones, around 13% of which are singletons, and more than 0.015% rests with the top ten. The V segment lost 5 bases and the J segment 3 bases; nucleotides outside the gene matches: 7. Germline V gene lookup returns CDR1 MNHNY and CDR2 SVGAGI (reference sequence). CDR3 length: 15 amino acids. Blood was drawn once from each donor into heparinised tubes. The draws averaged about 120 mL. Findings and limits, study-wide: PCR might favor shorter templates, equally in patients and controls.

This clone was detected only a few times. As yet, its antigen is unknown. This receptor was obtained from a young man in good health. Specimen: naive CD4+ T cells from blood. J is TRBJ1-1 and V is TRBV6-6, with 9 bases aligning to TRBD1. Written as DNA, the CDR3 is TGTGCCAGCAGTCAATACCGGGACAGGGACACTGAAGCTTTCTTT. It yields the protein CASSQYRDRDTEAFF.